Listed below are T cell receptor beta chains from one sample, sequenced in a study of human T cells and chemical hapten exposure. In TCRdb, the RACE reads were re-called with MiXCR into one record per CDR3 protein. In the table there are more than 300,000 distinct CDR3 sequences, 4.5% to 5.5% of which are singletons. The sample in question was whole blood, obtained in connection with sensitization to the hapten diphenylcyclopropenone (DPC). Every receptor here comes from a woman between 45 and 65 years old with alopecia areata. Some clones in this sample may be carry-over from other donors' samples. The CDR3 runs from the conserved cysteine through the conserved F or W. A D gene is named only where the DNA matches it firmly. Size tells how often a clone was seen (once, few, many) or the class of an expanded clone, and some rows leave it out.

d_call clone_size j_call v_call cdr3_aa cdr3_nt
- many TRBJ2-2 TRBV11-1 CASSLGIGAGELFF TGTGCCAGCAGCTTAGGGATCGGAGCCGGGGAGCTGTTTTTT
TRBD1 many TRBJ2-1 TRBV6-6 CASSLGQGIGDEQFF TGTGCCAGCAGTTTGGGACAGGGGATCGGCGATGAGCAGTTCTTC
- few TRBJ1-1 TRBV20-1 CSARDQGPNTEAFF TGCAGTGCTAGAGATCAGGGGCCGAACACTGAAGCTTTCTTT
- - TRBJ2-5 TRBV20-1 CSATESWGETQYF TGCAGTGCTACCGAAAGTTGGGGTGAGACCCAGTACTTC
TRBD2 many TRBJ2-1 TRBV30 CAWSTLTSAYNEQFF TGTGCCTGGAGTACCCTGACTAGCGCCTACAATGAGCAGTTCTTC
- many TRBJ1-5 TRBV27 CASSLGVFQPQHF TGTGCCAGCAGTTTAGGGGTTTTCCAGCCCCAGCATTTT
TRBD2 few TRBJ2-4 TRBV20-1 CSARDRGAGVGF TGCAGTGCTAGAGATCGAGGCGCGGGGGTCGGCTTC
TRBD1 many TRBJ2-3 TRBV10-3 CAISDQGQGSTDTQYF TGTGCCATCAGTGACCAAGGACAGGGGTCCACAGATACGCAGTATTTT
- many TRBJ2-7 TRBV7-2 CASSLPGTPPYEQYF TGTGCCAGCAGCCTACCGGGGACACCTCCCTACGAGCAGTACTTC
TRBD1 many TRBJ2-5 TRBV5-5 CASTYTGEETQYF TGTGCCAGCACCTATACAGGGGAAGAGACCCAGTACTTC
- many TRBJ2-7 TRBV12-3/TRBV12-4 CASSFGGASYEQYF TGTGCCAGCAGTTTCGGGGGAGCGTCCTACGAGCAGTACTTC
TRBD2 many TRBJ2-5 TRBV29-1 CSVESYSGKRKETQYF TGCAGCGTTGAATCGTATAGCGGGAAGCGGAAAGAGACCCAGTACTTC
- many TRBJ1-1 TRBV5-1 CASSALQGGGTEAFF TGCGCCAGCAGCGCGTTACAGGGAGGGGGGACTGAAGCTTTCTTT
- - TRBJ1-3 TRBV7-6 CASSSGLGATGNTIYF TGTGCCAGCAGCTCGGGACTGGGCGCCACTGGAAACACCATATATTTT
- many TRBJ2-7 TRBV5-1 CASSNSGTFYEQYF TGCGCCAGCAGCAATTCAGGGACTTTCTACGAGCAGTACTTC
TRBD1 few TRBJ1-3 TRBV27 CASSLRGLGDTIYF TGTGCCAGCAGTCTCAGGGGGCTGGGGGACACCATATATTTT
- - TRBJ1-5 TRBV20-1 CSARGTGHNQPQHF TGCAGTGCTAGGGGAACAGGGCACAATCAGCCCCAGCATTTT
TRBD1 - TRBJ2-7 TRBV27 CASSSTGPPYEQYF TGTGCCAGCAGCTCGACAGGGCCGCCATACGAGCAGTACTTC
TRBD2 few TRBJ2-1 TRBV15 CATSRDLSSGRGEQFF TGTGCCACCAGCAGAGATCTCTCTAGCGGGAGGGGTGAGCAGTTCTTC
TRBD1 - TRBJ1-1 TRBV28 CASSYTRQGFAFF TGTGCCAGCAGTTATACCAGACAGGGCTTTGCTTTCTTT
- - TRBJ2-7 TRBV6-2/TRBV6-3 CASSYPFAAMAYEQYF TGTGCCAGCAGTTACCCTTTCGCCGCCATGGCCTACGAGCAGTACTTC
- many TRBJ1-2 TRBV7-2 CASSHGQHYGYTF TGTGCCAGCAGCCATGGACAGCACTATGGCTACACCTTC
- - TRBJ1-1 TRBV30 CAWGNTEAFF TGTGCCTGGGGGAACACTGAAGCTTTCTTT
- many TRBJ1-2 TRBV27 CASSSLSSGDYGYTF TGTGCCAGCAGTTCCCTCAGCTCGGGGGACTATGGCTACACCTTC